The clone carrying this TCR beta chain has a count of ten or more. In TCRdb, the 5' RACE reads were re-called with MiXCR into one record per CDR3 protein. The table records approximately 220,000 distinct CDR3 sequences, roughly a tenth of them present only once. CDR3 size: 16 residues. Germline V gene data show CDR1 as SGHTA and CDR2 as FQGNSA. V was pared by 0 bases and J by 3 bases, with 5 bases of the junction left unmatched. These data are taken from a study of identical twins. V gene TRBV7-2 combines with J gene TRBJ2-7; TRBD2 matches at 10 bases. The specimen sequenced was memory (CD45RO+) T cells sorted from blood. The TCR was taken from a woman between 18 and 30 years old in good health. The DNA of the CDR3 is TGTGCCAGCAGCTTAGCGGCTAGCGGGAGTCTCTACGAGCAGTACTTC. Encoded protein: CASSLAASGSLYEQYF. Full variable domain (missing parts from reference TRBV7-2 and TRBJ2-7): GAGVSQSPSNKVTEKGKDVELRCDPISGHTALYWYRQSLGQGLEFLIYFQGNSAPDKSGLPSDRFSAERTGGSVSTLTIQRTQQEDSAVYLCASSLAASGSLYEQYFGPGTRLTVT.